This T cell receptor beta chain derives from a study of cytomegalovirus exposure and HLA in healthy donors. Study-wide points: Most subjects had HLA-A and HLA-B alleles reportedly predicted accurately by TCR beta sequences. More clonal expansion characterized HLA-associated TCR beta chains than equally common others in a later analysis.

The CDR3 extends over 19 amino acids. Trimming removed 3 bases at V and 6 bases at J, with 26 bases between. Germline lookup yields CDR1 MDHEN and CDR2 SYDVKM. Use of 60 Vbeta and 13 Jbeta primers characterized the PCR. Produced via immunoSEQ multiplex PCR; TCRdb's table is partial and in-frame only. The sample comprises about 90,000 clones, roughly 70% of which are singletons, and more than 15% rests with the top ten. This clone has more than one count but fewer than ten. What it binds is unknown. The source material was PBMCs. This chain links TRBV28 with TRBJ2-2; D may be TRBD2 (5 bases). The TCR comes from a woman aged 18-35 years in good health and CMV-seropositive. The CDR3: CASSFPRSGFGLKAGELFF. Written as DNA, the CDR3 is TGTGCCAGCAGTTTCCCTCGGTCCGGATTCGGACTGAAGGCCGGGGAGCTGTTTTTT.